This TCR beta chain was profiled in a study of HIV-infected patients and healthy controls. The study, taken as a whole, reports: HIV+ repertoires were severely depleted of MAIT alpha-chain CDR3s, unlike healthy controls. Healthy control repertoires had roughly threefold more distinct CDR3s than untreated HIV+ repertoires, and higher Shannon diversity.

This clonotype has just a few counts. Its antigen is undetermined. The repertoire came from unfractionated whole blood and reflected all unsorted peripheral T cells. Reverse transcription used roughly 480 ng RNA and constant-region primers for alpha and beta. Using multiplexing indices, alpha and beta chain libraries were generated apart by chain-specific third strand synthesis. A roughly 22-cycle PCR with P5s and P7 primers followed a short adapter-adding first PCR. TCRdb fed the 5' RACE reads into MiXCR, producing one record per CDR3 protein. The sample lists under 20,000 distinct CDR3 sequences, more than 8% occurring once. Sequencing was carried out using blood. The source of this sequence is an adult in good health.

This chain's CDR3 is CASSIRRITDTQYF. CDR3 DNA: TGTGCCAGTAGTATTAGACGCATCACAGATACGCAGTATTTT. The chain combines TRBV19 with TRBJ2-3; D gene unclear. Trimming pared 3 bases from V and 2 bases from J, leaving 9 bases between. CDR1 is LNHDA, CDR2 SQIVND, per germline (reference sequence). CDR3 length: 14 amino acids.